The rows below give T cell receptor beta chains drawn from one sample of a study of PD-1 blockade in classical Hodgkin lymphoma. Profiled with immunoSEQ multiplex PCR; TCRdb holds only in-frame clones, not every one. The table records approximately 50,000 clones, 70% to 90% of them present only once. Sample: peripheral blood mononuclear cells (PBMCs), taken before the second cycle of nivolumab. Every receptor here comes from a human donor with classical Hodgkin lymphoma. Both conserved end residues are part of each CDR3. Fields, in order: V gene, J gene, clone size, D gene, CDR3 DNA, CDR3 protein. A D gene is named only where the DNA matches it firmly. Rows may omit the clone size; those that give it use once, few, many or a size class.

v_call: TRBV7-8; j_call: TRBJ2-7; clone_size: -; d_call: TRBD2; cdr3_nt: TGTGCCAGCAGCTCCGTGGCTAGCGGGTCCTACGAGCAGTACTTC; cdr3_aa: CASSSVASGSYEQYF
v_call: TRBV28; j_call: TRBJ1-6; clone_size: -; d_call: -; cdr3_nt: TGTGCCAGCAGCCCATTTCACAGTGGGGTAGGAAATTCACCCCTCCACTTT; cdr3_aa: CASSPFHSGVGNSPLHF
v_call: TRBV7-8; j_call: TRBJ1-5; clone_size: -; d_call: -; cdr3_nt: TGTGCCAGCAGCTCCATCCAGGGAAGCCAGCCCCAGCATTTT; cdr3_aa: CASSSIQGSQPQHF
v_call: TRBV6-5; j_call: TRBJ1-5; clone_size: -; d_call: TRBD1; cdr3_nt: TGTGCCAGCAGACGCGCAGGGGGCCGAGATCAGCCCCAGCATTTT; cdr3_aa: CASRRAGGRDQPQHF
v_call: TRBV5-1; j_call: TRBJ2-6; clone_size: -; d_call: -; cdr3_nt: TGCGCCAGCAGCCAAACAGGGACTGGGGCCAACGTCCTGACTTTC; cdr3_aa: CASSQTGTGANVLTF
v_call: TRBV6-5; j_call: TRBJ1-1; clone_size: -; d_call: -; cdr3_nt: TGTGCCAGCACCCTAACAGGGTCATTGGACACTGAAGCTTTCTTT; cdr3_aa: CASTLTGSLDTEAFF
v_call: TRBV30; j_call: TRBJ2-7; clone_size: few; d_call: -; cdr3_nt: TGTGCCTGGACTACACGGGGCCCCTACGAGCAGTACTTC; cdr3_aa: CAWTTRGPYEQYF
v_call: TRBV6-6; j_call: TRBJ2-5; clone_size: -; d_call: TRBD1; cdr3_nt: TGTGCCAGCAGTTTAGGACAGGCGGGCGAGACCCAGTACTTC; cdr3_aa: CASSLGQAGETQYF
v_call: TRBV7-8; j_call: TRBJ1-5; clone_size: -; d_call: -; cdr3_nt: TGTGCCAGCAGCTCTATGGGCAATCAGCCCCAGCATTTT; cdr3_aa: CASSSMGNQPQHF
v_call: TRBV7-2; j_call: TRBJ2-7; clone_size: -; d_call: TRBD2; cdr3_nt: TGTGCCAGCAGGGAGAAAGCGGGGTTAAACTACGAGCAGTACTTC; cdr3_aa: CASREKAGLNYEQYF
v_call: TRBV6-5; j_call: TRBJ1-2; clone_size: -; d_call: -; cdr3_nt: TGTGCCAGCAGTTCCCGGGTCTTATATGGCTACACCTTC; cdr3_aa: CASSSRVLYGYTF
v_call: TRBV11-3; j_call: TRBJ1-3; clone_size: -; d_call: TRBD1; cdr3_nt: TGTGCCAGCAGCTCCGGACAGGGCGACACCATATATTTT; cdr3_aa: CASSSGQGDTIYF
v_call: TRBV6-4; j_call: TRBJ2-2; clone_size: -; d_call: TRBD1; cdr3_nt: TGTGCCAGCAGTTCCGACAGGGGCACCGGGGAGCTGTTTTTT; cdr3_aa: CASSSDRGTGELFF
v_call: TRBV4-1; j_call: TRBJ1-1; clone_size: -; d_call: -; cdr3_nt: TGCGCCAGCAGCCAGACGGACGGCCAATTGAACACTGAAGCTTTCTTT; cdr3_aa: CASSQTDGQLNTEAFF
v_call: TRBV5-1; j_call: TRBJ2-3; clone_size: once; d_call: -; cdr3_nt: TGCGCCAGCAGCTTGGCCCCATTCCCATCCACGGTCACAGATACGCAGTATTTT; cdr3_aa: CASSLAPFPSTVTDTQYF
v_call: TRBV7-3; j_call: TRBJ1-6; clone_size: -; d_call: -; cdr3_nt: TGTGCCAGCAGCTTGGCTCCTTGGGCTAATTCACCCCTCCACTTT; cdr3_aa: CASSLAPWANSPLHF
v_call: TRBV5-1; j_call: TRBJ2-7; clone_size: -; d_call: TRBD1; cdr3_nt: TGCGCCAGCAGCTTGGCGGGACAGGCTTACTACGAGCAGTACTTC; cdr3_aa: CASSLAGQAYYEQYF
v_call: TRBV5-1; j_call: TRBJ2-5; clone_size: -; d_call: TRBD1; cdr3_nt: TGCGCCAGCAGCTTGGGAAGGACAGGGGGCTCGGAGACCCAGTACTTC; cdr3_aa: CASSLGRTGGSETQYF
v_call: TRBV7-9; j_call: TRBJ2-4; clone_size: once; d_call: -; cdr3_nt: TGTGCCAGCAGCTTAGCGTCTCCGGGGAGAAACATTCAGTACTTC; cdr3_aa: CASSLASPGRNIQYF
v_call: TRBV5-1; j_call: TRBJ1-4; clone_size: -; d_call: -; cdr3_nt: TGCGCCAGCAGCTTGGTGGGGTTCGCTAATGAAAAACTGTTTTTT; cdr3_aa: CASSLVGFANEKLFF
v_call: TRBV6-5; j_call: TRBJ1-5; clone_size: -; d_call: -; cdr3_nt: TGTGCCAGCAGTTACCAGGGCCCCAATCAGCCCCAGCATTTT; cdr3_aa: CASSYQGPNQPQHF
v_call: TRBV5-1; j_call: TRBJ1-4; clone_size: -; d_call: TRBD1; cdr3_nt: TGCGCCAGCAGCGACAGGGCAGGGACTAATGAAAAACTGTTTTTT; cdr3_aa: CASSDRAGTNEKLFF
v_call: TRBV12-5; j_call: TRBJ1-1; clone_size: -; d_call: TRBD1; cdr3_nt: TGTGCTAGTGGTTCAACGACAGGGAGGGCCACTGAAGCTTTCTTT; cdr3_aa: CASGSTTGRATEAFF
v_call: TRBV12-5; j_call: TRBJ2-3; clone_size: -; d_call: TRBD2; cdr3_nt: TGTGCTAGTGGCCAGGTAGCGGGGGGCTACACAGATACGCAGTATTTT; cdr3_aa: CASGQVAGGYTDTQYF
v_call: TRBV29-1; j_call: TRBJ1-2; clone_size: -; d_call: TRBD1; cdr3_nt: TGCAGCGTTGTAGGAGGGGGCGGCTACACCTTC; cdr3_aa: CSVVGGGGYTF
v_call: TRBV6-5; j_call: TRBJ1-1; clone_size: -; d_call: -; cdr3_nt: TGTGCCAGCAGTTCAAAGGCACAGACCTTTGAAGCTTTCTTT; cdr3_aa: CASSSKAQTFEAFF
v_call: TRBV5-4; j_call: TRBJ2-7; clone_size: -; d_call: -; cdr3_nt: TGTGCCAGCAGCTTGGAAGGGACGGGTCCCTACGAGCAGTACTTC; cdr3_aa: CASSLEGTGPYEQYF
v_call: TRBV7-9; j_call: TRBJ2-5; clone_size: few; d_call: -; cdr3_nt: TGTGCCAGCAGCTCTTCCGACAGAAACCAAGAGACCCAGTACTTC; cdr3_aa: CASSSSDRNQETQYF
v_call: TRBV7-9; j_call: TRBJ1-1; clone_size: -; d_call: TRBD1; cdr3_nt: TGTGCCAGCAGCTACCCCAACAGGGGCGGCGGAGCTTTCTTT; cdr3_aa: CASSYPNRGGGAFF
v_call: TRBV6-5; j_call: TRBJ2-7; clone_size: once; d_call: -; cdr3_nt: TGTGCCAGCATGCGAGCCGGGACAAGAGGAACCGAGCAGTACTTC; cdr3_aa: CASMRAGTRGTEQYF
v_call: TRBV10-1; j_call: TRBJ2-1; clone_size: -; d_call: -; cdr3_nt: TGCGCCAGCAGTTCCGCGACTCATACGTTCGCCGTTTACAATGAGCAGTTCTTC; cdr3_aa: CASSSATHTFAVYNEQFF
v_call: TRBV11-3; j_call: TRBJ2-3; clone_size: -; d_call: TRBD1; cdr3_nt: TGTGCCAGCAGCCCGCGGACAGGGGGTCTAGGCACAGATACGCAGTATTTT; cdr3_aa: CASSPRTGGLGTDTQYF
v_call: TRBV30; j_call: TRBJ1-4; clone_size: -; d_call: TRBD1; cdr3_nt: TGTGCCTGGAGTAGAGGACAGGGTGGGGAAAAACTGTTTTTT; cdr3_aa: CAWSRGQGGEKLFF
v_call: TRBV5-1; j_call: TRBJ1-1; clone_size: -; d_call: -; cdr3_nt: TGCGCCAGCAGCTTGGACAGACTCCTGAACACTGAAGCTTTCTTT; cdr3_aa: CASSLDRLLNTEAFF
v_call: TRBV21-1; j_call: TRBJ2-6; clone_size: -; d_call: -; cdr3_nt: TGTGGGGTTTTAGTGCAGGGGGCGACTGGGGCCAACGTCCTGACTTTC; cdr3_aa: CGVLVQGATGANVLTF
v_call: TRBV4-1; j_call: TRBJ2-5; clone_size: -; d_call: -; cdr3_nt: TGCGCCAGCAGCCACGGTTACGGGCTCTGGGAGACCCAGTACTTC; cdr3_aa: CASSHGYGLWETQYF
v_call: TRBV2; j_call: TRBJ1-1; clone_size: -; d_call: TRBD1; cdr3_nt: TGTGCCAGCAGTGAATTCTTAGGACAGGGGAACACTGAAGCTTTCTTT; cdr3_aa: CASSEFLGQGNTEAFF
v_call: TRBV5-1; j_call: TRBJ1-2; clone_size: -; d_call: TRBD1; cdr3_nt: TGCGCCAGTGGGGACAGGAACTATGGCTACACCTTC; cdr3_aa: CASGDRNYGYTF
v_call: TRBV5-1; j_call: TRBJ2-7; clone_size: -; d_call: -; cdr3_nt: TGCGCCAGCAGCTTAGTAATAGGCAACGAGCAGTACTTC; cdr3_aa: CASSLVIGNEQYF
v_call: TRBV5-1; j_call: TRBJ1-1; clone_size: -; d_call: -; cdr3_nt: TGCGCCAGCAGCTTTTCAGGACTTCTGACTGAAGCTTTCTTT; cdr3_aa: CASSFSGLLTEAFF
v_call: TRBV5-1; j_call: TRBJ2-7; clone_size: -; d_call: TRBD1; cdr3_nt: TGCGCCAGCAGCTTGCAGGACAGGGTGGGCGAGCAGTACTTC; cdr3_aa: CASSLQDRVGEQYF
v_call: TRBV7-6; j_call: TRBJ1-6; clone_size: few; d_call: -; cdr3_nt: TGTGCCAGCAGCTTTTATCGTGACCGGGAAAATTCACCCCTCCACTTT; cdr3_aa: CASSFYRDRENSPLHF
v_call: TRBV15; j_call: TRBJ1-4; clone_size: -; d_call: TRBD1; cdr3_nt: TGTGCCACCAGCTCTCCGGGACAGGGATTCCTCCAGAATGAAAAACTGTTTTTT; cdr3_aa: CATSSPGQGFLQNEKLFF